This record covers a single T cell receptor (beta chain). Its antigen is unknown. V was clipped by 4 bases and J by 4 bases, with 16 bases between them. The germline CDR1 and CDR2 sequences are SGHRS and YFSETQ. The CDR3 is 15 residues long. These data originate in a study of OX40 agonist ivuxolimab in advanced cancers. The overall study: Ivuxolimab was administered intravenously to patients at 0.01 to 10 mg/kg every 2 weeks. Whole-study findings and limits: Dose levels from 0.1 to 3.0 mg/kg saw CD4+ and CD8+ blood T cells expand clonally by week 6.

This table comes from immunoSEQ multiplex PCR, and its TCRdb copy is limited to in-frame clones, with some not included. The sample lists some 86,000 clones, around 85% occurring once. The sequenced sample was CD4+ or CD8+ T cells sorted from blood, obtained in a trial of the OX40 agonist ivuxolimab. This chain joins TRBV5-1 and TRBJ2-3; D perhaps matches TRBD1 (7 bases). The sequence was obtained from an adult with an advanced solid tumor such as melanoma, head and neck, liver or kidney cancer. CDR3 region: CASSPGDREADTQYF. The CDR3 DNA is TGCGCCAGCAGCCCGGGGGACAGAGAGGCAGATACGCAGTATTTT.